These 7 T cell receptor beta chains came from one sample sequenced in a study of cytomegalovirus exposure and HLA in healthy donors (dated by TCRdb to between 2016 and 2019). Libraries were constructed by the immunoSEQ multiplex PCR assay. For the multiplex PCR, a mixture combining 60 forward primers for TCR Vbeta segments and 13 reverse primers for TCR Jbeta segments was used. The table was pulled from immuneACCESS by TCRdb, which kept in-frame rearrangements only. Such tables lose some clones; where checked, under half of the loss comes from unresolved V genes, and the rest has no known cause. The sample data list about 130,000 clones, and over 60% of these were observed just once. The top ten hold about 4.5% of the sample. The source material was PBMCs. The source of these receptors is a man aged 55 to 70 in good health and CMV-seropositive.

This clone has more than one count but fewer than ten. This chain links TRBV6-7 with TRBJ1-5; D gene uncertain. TRBV6-7 is placed among ORFs of uncertain function. This CDR3 has 15 amino acids. With 7 bases removed from V and 7 bases from J, the gap between germline ends came to 20 bases. The CDR3 loop reads CASTFKGEGKQPQHF. CDR3 bases: TGTGCCAGCACCTTTAAGGGTGAGGGTAAGCAGCCCCAGCATTTT.

The rearrangement links TRBV7-7 to TRBJ2-3, with D maybe TRBD2 (7 bases). The CDR3 length is 13 residues. The germline V and J ends were trimmed by 11 bases and 1 base, with 13 bases remaining between them. CDR1 is SSHAT and CDR2 is FNYEAQ in the germline V gene (reference sequence). CDR3 amino acids: CAVRGRGTDTQYF. The CDR3 nucleotides read TGTGCCGTGCGGGGGCGAGGCACAGATACGCAGTATTTT.

J is TRBJ1-1 and V is TRBV29-1; D is unclear. Trimming stripped 1 base from V and 3 bases from J, with 12 bases between. The CDR3 extends over 14 amino acids. Looked up from germline, CDR1 is SQVTM and CDR2 is ANQGSEA. The CDR3 nucleotides are TGCAGCGTTGAAGTCCGGGGAGGGTACACTGAAGCTTTCTTT. This gives the protein CSVEVRGGYTEAFF.

V is TRBV5-5 and J is TRBJ1-5; possible D gene TRBD1, 6 bases. Germline V gene data show CDR1 as SGHKS and CDR2 as YYEKEE (reference sequence). Trimming stripped 4 bases from V and 5 bases from J, with 22 bases between. The CDR3 extends over 17 amino acids. The CDR3 region has the DNA TGTGCCAGCAGCCGGACACAGGGAATGAGTGGGGATCAGCCCCAGCATTTT. Its translation is CASSRTQGMSGDQPQHF.

This chain connects TRBV5-6 to TRBJ2-1; 9 bases agree with TRBD1. CDR3 length: 16 amino acids. Looked up from germline, CDR1 is SGHDT and CDR2 is YYEEEE. The J segment lost 4 bases and the V segment lost 0 bases, leaving 5 bases of the junction unmatched. The CDR3 here is CASSLGDRENYNEQFF. The CDR3 coding sequence is TGTGCCAGCAGCTTGGGGGACAGGGAGAATTACAATGAGCAGTTCTTC. Using reference TRBV5-6 and TRBJ2-1 for the parts outside the CDR3, the full variable domain is DAGVTQSPTHLIKTRGQQVTLRCSPKSGHDTVSWYQQALGQGPQFIFQYYEEEERQRGNFPDRFSGHQFPNYSSELNVNALLLGDSALYLCASSLGDRENYNEQFFGPGTRLTVL.

The rearrangement uses TRBV2 and TRBJ2-5; a possible D gene is TRBD2 (5 bases). The CDR3 is 16 amino acids. The V end lost 3 bases, the J end lost 3 bases, and 17 bases lay between the germline ends. Germline-derived CDR1 and CDR2 are SNHLY and FYNNEI. CDR3 in amino acids: CASSDSNLGAKETQYF. The CDR3 DNA follows: TGTGCCAGCAGTGATAGCAATTTGGGAGCGAAAGAGACCCAGTACTTC.

The V gene is TRBV6-5, the J gene TRBJ2-7; TRBD2 matches 8 bases. With V trimmed by 4 bases and J by 2 bases, 4 bases remained unmatched. Germline CDR1 is MNHEY and CDR2 is SVGAGI. This CDR3 has 14 amino acids. The CDR3 loop is CASSSPGGAYEQYF. CDR3 bases: TGTGCCAGCAGTTCCCCCGGGGGGGCCTACGAGCAGTACTTC.